The T cell receptor beta chain described here comes from a study of T cell changes during pregnancy in multiple sclerosis. TCRdb's copy holds only in-frame clones and misses some; the assay was immunoSEQ multiplex PCR. The table lists 42,000 or so clones, roughly 93% of them singletons. J gave up 7 bases and V 3 bases, and 8 bases lay outside the gene matches. CDR3 length: 15 amino acids. Germline V gives CDR1 LNHDA, CDR2 SQIVND (reference sequence). This clone showed up just once. This clonotype was sampled from a female donor with multiple sclerosis, enrolled in a pregnancy study. The chain employs TRBV19 and TRBJ2-1, with 8 bases fitting TRBD2. The source was CD8+ T cells from peripheral blood mononuclear cells, collected in the third trimester of pregnancy. CDR3 in amino acids: CASSIGTRGLNEQFF. The CDR3 bases are TGTGCCAGTAGTATCGGGACTAGGGGGTTGAATGAGCAGTTCTTC.